The 9 T cell receptor beta chains reported below all come from one sample, sequenced in a study of blood T cells in healthy people across ages. Primed by a sample-barcoded 5' primer and a J-beta primer mix, a second PCR proceeded for 7 to 11 cycles. TCRdb recomputed calls from the 5' RACE reads with MiXCR, one row per CDR3 protein. Of fewer than 1,000,000 distinct CDR3 sequences in the sample, 46% were seen once. Input material: blood. Receptors were obtained from a man at least 80 years old in good health.

The J gene is TRBJ2-2, the V gene TRBV19, with TRBD1 matching over 7 bases. V shed 7 bases, J shed 2 bases, and the junction held 13 bases outside the gene matches. This CDR3 spans 17 amino acids. The V gene's germline CDR1 is LNHDA and CDR2 SQIVND (reference sequence). The CDR3 nucleotides read TGTGCCAGTATCCAACTGGCCGGGACAGTAAACACCGGGGAGCTGTTTTTT. Translation gives CASIQLAGTVNTGELFF.

This clonotype was detected only a few times. V usage is TRBV20-1 and J usage is TRBJ2-5; D gene uncertain. This CDR3 spans 12 amino acids. The V end lost 3 bases, the J end lost 2 bases, and 7 bases lay between the germline ends. CDR1 is DFQATT, CDR2 SNEGSKA, per germline (reference sequence). The CDR3: CSASVGQETQYF. In DNA form, the CDR3 reads TGCAGTGCTAGTGTAGGACAAGAGACCCAGTACTTC.

At least ten counts were recorded for this clonotype. The chain couples TRBV7-9 to TRBJ2-1; D is possibly TRBD2 (5 bases). CDR1 is SEHNR, CDR2 FQNEAQ, per germline (reference sequence). This CDR3 spans 13 amino acids. Trimming cost V 3 bases and J 5 bases, with 8 bases left between them. CDR3 coding DNA: TGTGCCAGCAGCTTGTCAGCGGACAATGAGCAGTTCTTC. Amino acid sequence: CASSLSADNEQFF.

This clonotype was detected a few times. The chain uses TRBV28 and TRBJ2-1; 8 nucleotides agree with TRBD1. The length of the CDR3 is 14 residues. Germline CDR1 is MDHEN and CDR2 is SYDVKM. The junction had 11 bases not matched to a gene; V was cut back by 6 bases and J by 10 bases. The CDR3, as DNA: TGTGCCAGCAGCCTTAGGACAGGGAGGTCGGAGCAGTTCTTC. Encoded protein: CASSLRTGRSEQFF.

The chain recombines TRBV25-1 with TRBJ1-6; 9 bases align to TRBD1. CDR1 and CDR2 from the germline V gene are MGHDK and SYGVNS. V was clipped by 6 bases and J by 10 bases; unmatched bases: 4. The CDR3 consists of 13 residues. The CDR3 region is CASRQGAESPLHF. DNA for the CDR3: TGTGCCAGCAGACAGGGGGCAGAATCACCCCTCCACTTT.

The chain is built from TRBV20-1 and TRBJ1-2; 7 positions agree with TRBD1. Germline V lookup: CDR1 DFQATT, CDR2 SNEGSKA (reference sequence). J lost 4 bases, V lost 5 bases, and 4 bases had no gene match. This CDR3 comprises 12 residues. This CDR3 reads CSAQTGAYGYTF. As DNA, the CDR3 is TGCAGTGCTCAAACAGGGGCCTATGGCTACACCTTC.

With respect to this clonotype: This could be a read error, since a much larger clone is one nucleotide away. The chain joins TRBV7-2 to TRBJ2-3; a possible D gene is TRBD2 (6 bases). Trimming cost V 5 bases and J 6 bases, with 12 bases left between them. The CDR3 is 13 amino acids. Germline CDR1 and CDR2: SGHTA and FQGNSA. CDR3 bases: TGTGCCAGCAGCCCTCCCCGGGGGGATACGCAGTATTTT. This codes for CASSPPRGDTQYF.

The chain joins TRBV7-8 to TRBJ1-2; no clear D. V lost 1 base, J lost 2 bases, and 8 bases lay in between. Germline V gene lookup returns CDR1 SGHVS and CDR2 FQNEAQ. The CDR3 covers 14 residues. CDR3 coding DNA: TGTGCCAGCAGCTTAGGCCTGTCCAACTATGGCTACACCTTC. It encodes CASSLGLSNYGYTF.

The chain links TRBV21-1 to TRBJ1-5; whether TRBD1, the table's D call, matches the DNA was not checked. TRBV21-1 is deemed a pseudogene. CDR3 length: 18 amino acids. The CDR3 nucleotides read TGTGCCAGCAGCAAACGGCGTTTCACGGGACAGATCAATCAGCCCCAGCATTTT. Residues: CASSKRRFTGQINQPQHF.